The rows below give T cell receptor beta chains drawn from one sample of a study of blood T cell repertoires in COVID-19. Produced via immunoSEQ multiplex PCR; TCRdb's table is partial and in-frame only. The sample yields tens of thousands of clones, roughly 87% seen once. The specimen sequenced was peripheral blood. These receptors originate from a man between 40 and 49 years old with COVID-19, enrolled during active disease. CDR3s leave out the opening cysteine and the closing phenylalanine or tryptophan. Expanded clones are given a class, and other clones once, few, many or no size at all.

TRBV27 | once | ASSGAGTRHNEQF
TRBV5-5 | - | ASSLDSLYNQPQH
TRBV28 | - | ASSLTGQGKNEQF
TRBV24-1 | - | ATSDFDSLGGNTIY
TRBV2 | - | ASRESDGELF
TRBV5-1 | few | ASSLGLLGQGLYEQY
TRBV6-6 | - | ASSYSDSYNEQF
TRBV6-5 | few | ASTLGQGRRYEQY
TRBV19 | - | ASSIAGALYGYT
TRBV29-1 | - | SAGIGTGNTGELF
TRBV7-9 | - | ASSVTDRGRETQY
TRBV11-2 | - | ASSLGLGSSYEQY
TRBV2 | - | ASSERQGGNTIY
TRBV2 | - | ASSETSSGSFIEQF
TRBV12-5 | - | ASGLVPSQGASRDEQF
TRBV30 | few | AWSATESGWGPQY
TRBV10-2 | - | ASSAEGEKLF
TRBV19 | - | ASSSGGYGNEQF
TRBV7-7 | - | ASSPGQGPSYEQY
TRBV27 | - | ASSLRPSKGEHGYT
TRBV6-5 | - | ASSQRGWTDTQY
TRBV5-1 | - | ASSLYTNTGELF
TRBV2 | - | ASRADTDTQY